The next 21 T cell receptor beta chains were all read from a single sample in a study of CD4 and CD8 cells across lung adenocarcinoma regions listed by TCRdb under 2018. Library preparation used PCR. The listed sequencing device is HiSeq X Ten. TCRdb itself trimmed the public reads at Q25 with fastp, ran MiXCR and retained productive beta chains. A single entry per CDR3 protein holds the most common genes and DNA from its merged rows. The sample contains thousands of distinct CDR3 sequences, under 60% of them found a single time. The ten largest clones add up to 95% to 96% of the sample. The sample consisted of CD8+ T cells from the center of a lung tumor. The intended sense of this specimen's cell subset or site label: tumor center region. The receptor set was obtained from a male donor with lung adenocarcinoma. The CD4 and CD8 labels of this study may be unreliable.

CDR3 amino acids: CASSLWGSGRLSNEQFF. In DNA, the CDR3 is TGTGCCAGCAGTTTATGGGGGAGCGGGAGGCTGAGCAATGAGCAGTTCTTC. V is TRBV27 and J is TRBJ2-1; TRBD2 matches at 9 bases. Trimming took 1 base from V and 6 from J; bases not matched to a gene: 10. Per the germline V gene, CDR1 is MNHEY and CDR2 is SMNVEV (reference sequence). The CDR3 covers 17 residues.

V and J are TRBV6-7 and TRBJ2-1; D is uncertain. TRBV6-7 is placed among ORFs of uncertain function. Deletions cut 5 bases from V and 9 bases from J, with 5 bases between. The CDR3 spans 10 residues. Written as DNA, the CDR3 is TGTGCCAGCAGTATACGTGAGCAGTTCTTC. Its protein product is CASSIREQFF.

This clonotype was found many times. The CDR3 sequence is CASSYSNGLGDEQYF. The CDR3 DNA reads as TGTGCCAGCAGTTACTCGAACGGGTTAGGAGACGAGCAGTACTTC. V and J are TRBV6-5 and TRBJ2-7, with D unclear. The CDR3 contains 15 residues. The V gene lost 0 bases and the J gene lost 5 bases, with 14 bases spanning the gap. Germline lookup yields CDR1 MNHEY and CDR2 SVGAGI.

About this clonotype: One end of the junction is discordant with germline, which a read error may explain. The J gene is TRBJ2-1, the V gene TRBV27; D is uncertain. This CDR3 has 12 amino acids. The V gene's germline CDR1 is MNHEY and CDR2 SMNVEV (reference sequence). DNA of the CDR3: TGTGCGAGCTGTCCGGGTACCCAGGAGCAGTTCTTT. Translation: CASCPGTQEQFF.

This clonotype was counted many times. The chain joins TRBV6-5 to TRBJ2-5, with a possible D match to TRBD1 (6 bases). Trimming took 5 bases from V and 5 from J, leaving 12 bases between them. CDR3 length: 13 residues. CDR1 and CDR2 (germline): MNHEY, SVGAGI. CDR3 region: CASSPGVAETQYF. CDR3 in DNA: TGTGCCAGCAGTCCAGGGGTAGCGGAGACCCAGTACTTC.

Regarding this clonotype: Here the CDR3 omits its conserved ending phenylalanine or tryptophan, so a read error is the likely source. The CDR3 protein is CASSSYAQFGTQYS. The CDR3 bases are TGTGCCAGCAGCTCCTACGCCCAGTTTGGGACCCAGTACTCC. The genes are TRBV3-1 and TRBJ2-5; no definite D call. Looked up from germline, CDR1 is LGHDT and CDR2 is YNNKEL (reference sequence). The CDR3 has 14 amino acids. The ends were cut back, 5 bases at V and 7 bases at J, with 17 bases in the middle.

This clonotype was observed many times. The rearrangement joins TRBV10-3 to TRBJ2-5, with no clear D. Germline CDR1 is ENHRY and CDR2 is SYGVKD. This CDR3 is built from 11 residues. V dropped 8 bases and J dropped 1 base, with 5 bases sitting between them. CDR3 nucleotide sequence: TGTGCCATCGGATTCCAAGAGACCCAGTACTTC. This codes for CAIGFQETQYF.

V gene TRBV6-1 combines with J gene TRBJ2-1; 10 nucleotides align to TRBD2. The DNA matches TRBJ2-5 better at its end, which makes the J call doubtful. CDR3 size: 15 residues. From germline, CDR1 is MNHNS and CDR2 SASEGT. CDR3 bases: TGTGCCAGCAGCGTAATGACTAGCGGGCAAGAGACCCAGTACTTC. It translates to CASSVMTSGQETQYF.

V usage is TRBV27 and J usage is TRBJ2-1; D ambiguous. This CDR3 spans 15 amino acids. The V gene's germline CDR1 is MNHEY and CDR2 SMNVEV (reference sequence). V lost 5 bases, J lost 4 bases, and 15 bases lay in between. The CDR3: CASSRPPGSYNEQFF. CDR3 sequence (DNA): TGTGCCAGCAGTCGACCCCCAGGAAGTTACAATGAGCAGTTCTTC.

The chain links TRBV10-2 to TRBJ2-1; the match to TRBD2 covers 10 bases. The CDR3 extends over 15 amino acids. The germline CDR1 and CDR2 sequences are WSHSY and SAAADI. The ends lost 5 bases at V and 2 bases at J; junction bases unmatched: 3. CDR3 in amino acids: CASSRTSGPYNEQFF. The CDR3 DNA sequence: TGCGCCAGCAGTCGGACTAGCGGCCCCTACAATGAGCAGTTCTTC.

This clonotype was counted many times. V and J are TRBV6-5 and TRBJ2-1; maybe TRBD2 (5 bases). Germline V gene data show CDR1 as MNHEY and CDR2 as SVGAGI. V was clipped by 2 bases and J by 0 bases, with 8 bases between them. This CDR3 has 15 amino acids. CDR3 in DNA: TGTGCCAGCAGTTACGACGGGGACTCCTACAATGAGCAGTTCTTC. Translating gives CASSYDGDSYNEQFF.

The chain joins TRBV6-5 to TRBJ2-1; unclear D gene. Germline V gene data show CDR1 as MNHEY and CDR2 as SVGAGI. This CDR3 region has 14 residues. The ends were cut back, 5 bases at V and 2 bases at J, with 10 bases in the middle. Written as DNA, the CDR3 is TGTGCCAGCAGTCCCTCGTCAACCTACAATGAGCAGTTCTTC. Its protein is CASSPSSTYNEQFF.

The chain couples TRBV3-1 to TRBJ2-2; D gene ambiguous. Germline V gives CDR1 LGHDT, CDR2 YNNKEL (reference sequence). Trimming left V 4 bases short and J 6 bases short, with 15 bases between. The CDR3 loop spans 15 amino acids. The CDR3: CASSRRGKAAGELFF. CDR3 coding DNA: TGTGCCAGCAGCCGACGCGGCAAGGCGGCCGGGGAGCTGTTTTTT.

There are many counts of this clonotype. This chain connects TRBV27 to TRBJ2-4; D unresolved. Germline V gene sequence: CDR1 MNHEY, CDR2 SMNVEV (reference sequence). With 3 bases removed from V and 2 bases from J, the gap between germline ends came to 8 bases. This CDR3 has 14 amino acids. Here the CDR3 DNA reads TGTGCCAGCAGTTTCGGTGGGTCCAAAAACATTCAGTACTTC. This gives the protein CASSFGGSKNIQYF.

The rearrangement joins TRBV9 to TRBJ1-2; D gene ambiguous. CDR1 and CDR2 from the germline V gene are SGDLS and YYNGEE. The CDR3 sequence is 13 residues long. V was pared by 0 bases and J by 6 bases, with 9 bases between. The CDR3 DNA reads TGTGCCAGCAGCGTAGATTTGGAGGATGGCTACACCTTC. Amino acid sequence: CASSVDLEDGYTF. Supplemented by reference TRBV9 and TRBJ1-2, the full variable domain reads DSGVTQTPKHLITATGQRVTLRCSPRSGDLSVYWYQQSLDQGLQFLIQYYNGEERAKGNILERFSAQQFPDLHSELNLSSLELGDSALYFCASSVDLEDGYTFGSGTRLTVV.

The rearrangement uses TRBV4-1 and TRBJ2-5; D might be TRBD2 (7 bases). The CDR3 spans 19 residues. Germline V gene sequence: CDR1 MGHRA, CDR2 YSYEKL. The V end was cut by 1 base, the J end by 0 bases, with 21 bases between. The CDR3 protein is CASSQVGGGGGRDQETQYF. The CDR3 bases are TGCGCCAGCAGCCAAGTAGGGGGGGGGGGGGGCCGTGACCAAGAGACCCAGTACTTC.

The J gene is TRBJ1-6, the V gene TRBV10-1; D is undetermined. Germline V gene sequence: CDR1 WNHNN, CDR2 SYGVQD (reference sequence). With 6 bases removed from V and 6 bases from J, the gap between germline ends came to 9 bases. This CDR3 is 13 amino acids long. CDR3 in DNA: TGCGCCAGCAGAGGTCCAGCTAATTCACCCCTCCACTTT. Protein sequence: CASRGPANSPLHF.

This clonotype was detected a few times. V and J are TRBV6-5 and TRBJ2-1, with D possibly TRBD2 on 5 matching bases. V dropped 4 bases and J dropped 0 bases, with 10 bases sitting between them. This CDR3 is built from 15 residues. The V gene's germline CDR1 is MNHEY and CDR2 SVGAGI. The CDR3 region is CASSLGRGSYNEQFF. CDR3 bases: TGTGCCAGCAGTTTGGGCCGGGGCTCCTACAATGAGCAGTTCTTC.

The table lists this clonotype with many counts. The chain carries TRBV6-1 and TRBJ2-7; D could derive from TRBD1 or TRBD2 (7 bases each). V lost 3 bases, J lost 2 bases, and 11 bases lay in between. CDR3 length: 14 residues. Germline CDR1 reads MNHNS; CDR2 reads SASEGT. CDR3 in amino acids: CASSESGGAYEQYF. The DNA for the CDR3 is TGTGCCAGCAGTGAGTCAGGGGGGGCCTACGAGCAGTACTTC.

The CDR3 DNA sequence: TGTGCGGGGCGGGCGACTCGTAACCAAGATACGCAGTACTTC. The encoded protein is CAGRATRNQDTQYF. This chain connects TRBV10-3 to TRBJ2-5; D possibly uses TRBD1 or TRBD2 (5 bases each). The germline CDR1 and CDR2 sequences are ENHRY and SYGVKD. The CDR3 is made up of 14 amino acids.

The rearrangement joins TRBV10-2 to TRBJ2-5, with D maybe TRBD1 (5 bases). The tail of the sequence fits TRBJ2-7 better, so the J call may be wrong. Germline lookup yields CDR1 WSHSY and CDR2 SAAADI. The length of the CDR3 is 12 residues. The CDR3: CASSFQGNEQYF. The CDR3 DNA sequence: TGCGCCAGCAGCTTCCAGGGCAACGAGCAGTACTTC.